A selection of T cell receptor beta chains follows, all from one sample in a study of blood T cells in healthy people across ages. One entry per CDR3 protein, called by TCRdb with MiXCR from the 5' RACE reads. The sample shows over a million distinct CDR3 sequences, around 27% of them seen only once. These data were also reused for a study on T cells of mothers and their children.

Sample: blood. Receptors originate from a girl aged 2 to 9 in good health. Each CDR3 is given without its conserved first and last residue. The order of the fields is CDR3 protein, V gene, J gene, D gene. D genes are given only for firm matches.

CDR3: ASSPKGYNEQF
V: TRBV6-5
J: TRBJ2-1
D: .

CDR3: ASSPGSGPGNTIY
V: TRBV5-1
J: TRBJ1-3
D: .

CDR3: ASTHREDYGYT
V: TRBV2
J: TRBJ1-2
D: .

CDR3: ATSGEPQGAYNEQF
V: TRBV7-9
J: TRBJ2-1
D: TRBD1

CDR3: ASSLVRQTYNEQF
V: TRBV7-2
J: TRBJ2-1
D: .

CDR3: ASSRGLRTINNEQF
V: TRBV6-5
J: TRBJ2-1
D: .

CDR3: SVAQGQETQY
V: TRBV29-1
J: TRBJ2-5
D: .

CDR3: ASSLRSGRAITHHEQF
V: TRBV5-1
J: .
D: TRBD2

CDR3: ASSQVVGGYT
V: TRBV4-1
J: TRBJ1-2
D: .

CDR3: ASYRDGDYEQY
V: TRBV13
J: TRBJ2-7
D: .

CDR3: SVEDLRQVYGYT
V: TRBV29-1
J: TRBJ1-2
D: .

CDR3: ASGTSGEVDTQY
V: TRBV5-1
J: TRBJ2-3
D: TRBD2

CDR3: ATSDPIGPEQF
V: TRBV24-1
J: .
D: .

CDR3: STPEGRHGGYT
V: TRBV20-1
J: TRBJ1-2
D: .

CDR3: ASSEGVGNLYQETQY
V: TRBV2
J: TRBJ2-5
D: .

CDR3: SAIDQPDYEQY
V: TRBV20-1
J: TRBJ2-7
D: .

CDR3: ASSSYISNEQF
V: TRBV7-2
J: TRBJ2-1
D: .

CDR3: ASRSWEGSEKLF
V: TRBV7-9
J: TRBJ1-4
D: .

CDR3: AILTSVPDSGANVLT
V: TRBV6-6
J: TRBJ2-6
D: TRBD2

CDR3: SVAGGMNYGYT
V: TRBV29-1
J: TRBJ1-2
D: TRBD1

CDR3: ASSVEAGDGGYT
V: TRBV9
J: TRBJ1-2
D: .

CDR3: SASGGGAPNQPQH
V: TRBV20-1
J: TRBJ1-5
D: TRBD1

CDR3: ASNPGGQGNQPQH
V: TRBV12-3/TRBV12-4
J: TRBJ1-5
D: .

CDR3: ASSWKTQSPLH
V: TRBV5-1
J: TRBJ1-6
D: .

CDR3: ASSLGTSEDNEQF
V: TRBV7-7
J: TRBJ2-1
D: TRBD2

CDR3: ASSQQGQGVVQY
V: TRBV6-1
J: TRBJ2-4
D: TRBD1

CDR3: ASSTSLGSETQY
V: TRBV12-3/TRBV12-4
J: TRBJ2-5
D: .

CDR3: ASSQDSSNEKLF
V: TRBV4-3
J: TRBJ1-4
D: .